The 28 T cell receptor beta chains below come from one sample, sequenced in a study of T cell changes during pregnancy in multiple sclerosis. TCRdb keeps only in-frame clones here, not all; method: immunoSEQ multiplex PCR. This table holds some 99,000 clones, approximately 90% found once. This sample comprised peripheral blood, obtained after pregnancy. All receptors come from a female donor in good health, enrolled as a control in a pregnancy study.

V usage is TRBV11-2 and J usage is TRBJ1-5, with D possibly being TRBD1 (5 bases). V lost 5 bases and J lost 8, with 13 bases in between. Germline CDR1 is SGHAT and CDR2 is FQNNGV. This CDR3 spans 13 amino acids. The CDR3 is CASSPDGGKPQHF. DNA of the CDR3: TGTGCCAGCAGCCCGGACGGGGGAAAGCCCCAGCATTTT.

The chain is built from TRBV4-1 and TRBJ2-7; the match to TRBD2 covers 12 bases. The ends lost 1 base at V and 0 bases at J; junction bases unmatched: 7. The CDR3 extends over 18 amino acids. The germline V gene encodes CDR1 MGHRA and CDR2 YSYEKL. The CDR3 nucleotides read TGCGCCAGCAGCCAAGGCTTGCTAGCGGGGGGGGCCTCCTACGAGCAGTACTTC. This translates into CASSQGLLAGGASYEQYF.

The chain joins TRBV25-1 to TRBJ2-5; 8 bases map to TRBD1. The CDR3 consists of 17 residues. Trimming removed 4 bases from V and 5 bases from J; junction bases left unmatched: 15. Looked up from germline, CDR1 is MGHDK and CDR2 is SYGVNS. Here the CDR3 DNA reads TGTGCCAGCAGTGGGGCTCTAGGACAGGGTCGGTGGGAGACCCAGTACTTC. It encodes CASSGALGQGRWETQYF. The full variable domain, with the rest looked up from reference TRBV25-1 and TRBJ2-5, is EADIYQTPRYLVIGTGKKITLECSQTMGHDKMYWYQQDPGMELHLIHYSYGVNSTEKGDLSSESTVSRIRTEHFPLTLESARPSHTSQYLCASSGALGQGRWETQYFGPGTRLLVL.

Details on this clone: The junction differs from germline at one of its ends, possibly a read error. The sample carries other DNA sequences with the same CDR3. The gene calls are TRBV7-8 and TRBJ1-5; D unclear. The CDR3 spans 13 residues. Germline CDR1 is SGHVS and CDR2 is FQNEAQ. The CDR3 loop is CASSFQSNQPQHF. CDR3 DNA sequence: TGCGCCAGCAGCTTTCAAAGCAATCAGCCCCAGCATTTT.

The rearrangement links TRBV19 to TRBJ2-1; D may be TRBD1 (6 bases). Germline V lookup: CDR1 LNHDA, CDR2 SQIVND (reference sequence). The V gene lost 3 bases and the J gene lost 0 bases, with 9 bases spanning the gap. The CDR3 is 15 amino acids. This CDR3 is CASSMTGTSYNEQFF. The CDR3 nucleotides are TGTGCCAGTAGTATGACAGGCACCTCCTACAATGAGCAGTTCTTC.

This sequence joins TRBV13 and TRBJ1-1; 10 nucleotides agree with TRBD1. Trimming took 4 bases from V and 5 from J; bases not matched to a gene: 4. Germline V gene data show CDR1 as PRHDT and CDR2 as FYEKMQ (reference sequence). The CDR3 loop spans 14 amino acids. Here the CDR3 DNA reads TGTGCCAGCAGCTCGGACAGGGGGGTGACTGAAGCTTTCTTT. Protein product: CASSSDRGVTEAFF.

The chain employs TRBV27 and TRBJ1-5, with D hard to call. V was clipped by 4 bases and J by 7 bases, with 20 bases between them. This CDR3 is 16 amino acids long. Germline CDR1 reads MNHEY; CDR2 reads SMNVEV (reference sequence). The CDR3 protein is CASSSTVRPGRQPQHF. The DNA for the CDR3 is TGTGCCAGCAGTTCTACAGTTAGACCGGGAAGACAGCCCCAGCATTTT.

V and J are TRBV28 and TRBJ1-5; unclear D gene. CDR1 MDHEN and CDR2 SYDVKM come from the germline V gene. V lost 7 bases to trimming and J lost 11 bases, with 15 bases between them. This CDR3 has 12 amino acids. Here the CDR3 DNA reads TGTGCCAGCACCTTCGGAGAGAATTCCCAGCATTTT. Translated, it gives CASTFGENSQHF.

The chain carries TRBV10-2 and TRBJ1-2; 11 bases agree with TRBD1. V trimming: 4 bases; J trimming: 7 bases; junction bases outside the gene matches: 14. Germline V lookup: CDR1 WSHSY, CDR2 SAAADI. The CDR3 is 17 amino acids. The DNA for the CDR3 is TGCGCCAGCAGTGTTGTATTGGGACAGGGGGGTTTGGCTGGCTACACCTTC. This translates into CASSVVLGQGGLAGYTF.

The chain uses TRBV27 and TRBJ2-1; the D gene is possibly TRBD2 (5 bases). V was trimmed by 0 bases and J by 13 bases, leaving 16 bases between them. CDR1 and CDR2 from the germline V gene are MNHEY and SMNVEV (reference sequence). The CDR3 contains 14 residues. CDR3 sequence reads: CASSLSADYTVQFF. The CDR3 nucleotides are TGTGCCAGCAGTTTATCGGCCGACTACACAGTACAGTTCTTC.

Of note for this clone: Relative to the germline gene, one junction end is altered; a read error may explain this. The same CDR3 can be traced to other DNA sequences in this sample. The genes are TRBV30 and TRBJ2-7; 8 bases are a match to TRBD1. CDR3 length: 12 amino acids. CDR1 GTSNPN and CDR2 SVGIG come from the germline V gene (reference sequence). The CDR3 DNA reads as TGTGCCTGGAGCAGGGGGCCCTACGAACAGTACTTC. Its protein is CAWSRGPYEQYF.

The J gene is TRBJ2-7, the V gene TRBV5-1, with a weak D call TRBD2 (5 bases). This CDR3 has 16 amino acids. The V and J ends lost 5 bases and 1 base respectively, with 19 bases between them. Germline V CDR1 and CDR2: SGHRS, YFSETQ. The CDR3 region has the DNA TGCGCCAGCAGTACTGGACTTTTCGGTAAATCCTACGAGCAGTACTTC. It is translated as CASSTGLFGKSYEQYF.

The V gene is TRBV18, the J gene TRBJ2-5; D gene ambiguous. Trimming removed 6 bases from V and 1 base from J, with 6 bases in between. CDR1 is KGHSH and CDR2 is LQKENI in the germline V gene. This CDR3 is built from 12 residues. CDR3 loop: CASSEFQETQYF. The CDR3 region has the DNA TGTGCCAGCTCTGAGTTCCAAGAGACCCAGTACTTC.

This chain joins TRBV28 and TRBJ1-2; no firm D call. The V and J ends lost 6 bases and 3 bases respectively, with 11 bases between them. The CDR3 runs 13 residues. Germline CDR1 is MDHEN and CDR2 is SYDVKM. CDR3: CASRPYSYYGYTF. The CDR3 bases are TGTGCCAGCAGGCCCTACTCCTACTATGGCTACACCTTC.

With regard to this clone: Other DNA sequences of this sample code for an identical CDR3. The chain combines TRBV10-3 with TRBJ1-1, with D perhaps matching TRBD1 (5 bases). The V and J ends lost 6 bases and 1 base respectively, with 9 bases between them. Germline V gene sequence: CDR1 ENHRY, CDR2 SYGVKD. The length of the CDR3 is 13 residues. This chain's CDR3 is CAIRRGGNTEAFF. CDR3 bases: TGTGCCATCAGGCGGGGGGGGAACACTGAAGCTTTCTTT.

The J gene is TRBJ2-7, the V gene TRBV4-1; D is possibly TRBD2 (5 bases). There are 16 residues in the CDR3. Trimming shortened V by 1 base and J by 4 bases, and 17 bases separated the two germline ends. Germline V gene sequence: CDR1 MGHRA, CDR2 YSYEKL. The CDR3 DNA sequence: TGCGCCAGCAGCCAAGTCCCACTAGAGAGCAGGTACGAGCAGTACTTC. Translated, it gives CASSQVPLESRYEQYF.

The gene calls are TRBV11-3 and TRBJ2-1; TRBD2 agrees at 13 bases. V dropped 5 bases and J dropped 9; count of bases not matched to a gene: 10. Germline lookup yields CDR1 SGHNT and CDR2 YENEEA. The CDR3 spans 16 residues. CDR3 residues: CASSPGTSGASGEQFF. CDR3 bases: TGTGCCAGCAGCCCTGGGACTAGCGGGGCCTCCGGTGAGCAGTTCTTC.

This clone was seen a single time. The V call is TRBV19, the J call TRBJ2-1, with TRBD2 identical over 10 bases. There are 19 residues in the CDR3. In germline, CDR1 is LNHDA, CDR2 SQIVND (reference sequence). The trim removed 1 base at V and 6 bases at J, leaving 15 bases unmatched. The CDR3, as DNA: TGTGCCAGTAGTATAGGCCGAGCGGGGGGGTCCGGACCAGGCAATGAGCAGTTCTTC. Translated, it gives CASSIGRAGGSGPGNEQFF.

The V gene is TRBV6-1, the J gene TRBJ2-7; D is possibly TRBD1 (6 bases). The CDR3 spans 16 residues. Germline assignment: CDR1 MNHNS and CDR2 SASEGT. V was cut by 4 bases and J by 2 bases, with 18 bases left in between. This CDR3 is CASSAKQGPVPYEQYF. In DNA, the CDR3 is TGTGCCAGCAGTGCCAAACAGGGCCCCGTCCCCTACGAGCAGTACTTC.

This rearrangement joins TRBV11-3 to TRBJ2-5; 8 nucleotides align to TRBD2. CDR1 and CDR2 (germline): SGHNT, YENEEA. V lost 5 bases, J lost 2 bases, and 10 bases stayed unmatched. The length of the CDR3 is 16 residues. CDR3 residues: CASSPGASGRQETQYF. CDR3 sequence (DNA): TGTGCCAGCAGCCCCGGGGCTAGCGGGCGTCAAGAGACCCAGTACTTC.

This CDR3 reads CASSPRTSGGGRFF. The CDR3 DNA reads as TGTGCCAGCAGCCCTAGGACTAGCGGGGGGGGTAGGTTCTTC. The rearrangement joins TRBV5-4 to TRBJ2-1; 15 nucleotides match TRBD2. The CDR3 has 14 residues. V was clipped by 4 bases and J by 15 bases; unmatched bases: 8. Germline CDR1 is SGHNT and CDR2 is YYREEE (reference sequence).

The chain combines TRBV27 with TRBJ2-7; maybe TRBD1 (6 bases). CDR1 is MNHEY and CDR2 is SMNVEV in the germline V gene (reference sequence). Deletions cut 7 bases from V and 6 bases from J, with 19 bases between. The CDR3 has 14 amino acids. CDR3 region: CASNRQDKQGEQYF. CDR3 coding DNA: TGTGCCAGCAATCGACAGGACAAACAGGGCGAGCAGTACTTC.

This chain links TRBV11-1 with TRBJ2-5, with 11 bases identical to TRBD2. With V trimmed by 10 bases and J by 6 bases, 13 bases remained unmatched. The CDR3 is 15 amino acids. In germline, CDR1 is SGHAT, CDR2 FQDESV (reference sequence). CDR3 sequence: CATAPGLAGGKTQYF. The CDR3 DNA reads TGTGCCACCGCCCCGGGGCTAGCGGGAGGAAAGACCCAGTACTTC.

CDR3 DNA: TGTGCCAGCATCTTCCGGGACAAGGCCGAATACGAGCAGTACTTC. This encodes CASIFRDKAEYEQYF. The rearrangement joins TRBV6-1 to TRBJ2-7, with D maybe TRBD1 (6 bases). V lost 7 bases to trimming and J lost 4 bases, with 20 bases between them. The CDR3 is 15 residues long. Germline CDR1 is MNHNS and CDR2 is SASEGT.

V usage is TRBV9 and J usage is TRBJ2-1; tentative D call: TRBD2 (6 bases). Germline values: CDR1 SGDLS, CDR2 YYNGEE. V was pared by 0 bases and J by 3 bases, with 10 bases between. There are 15 residues in the CDR3. The CDR3 region is CASSVGDFFYNEQFF. In nucleotides, the CDR3 is TGTGCCAGCAGCGTAGGGGACTTCTTCTACAATGAGCAGTTCTTC.

In this sample, this clone turned up once. The chain recombines TRBV5-4 with TRBJ2-2; 9 bases align to TRBD2. The CDR3 runs 17 residues. The junction had 13 bases not matched to a gene; V was cut back by 4 bases and J by 6 bases. CDR1 and CDR2 from the germline V gene are SGHNT and YYREEE (reference sequence). The DNA of the CDR3 is TGTGCCAGCAGCCGGGAGAGTAGCGGGAGTGGCGCCGGGGAGCTGTTTTTT. This codes for CASSRESSGSGAGELFF. The whole variable domain, remainder taken from reference TRBV5-4 and TRBJ2-2, is ETGVTQSPTHLIKTRGQQVTLRCSSQSGHNTVSWYQQALGQGPQFIFQYYREEENGRGNFPPRFSGLQFPNYSSELNVNALELDDSALYLCASSRESSGSGAGELFFGEGSRLTVL.

This chain links TRBV5-1 with TRBJ2-7; D gene unclear. Looked up from germline, CDR1 is SGHRS and CDR2 is YFSETQ. The germline V and J ends were trimmed by 3 bases and 3 bases, with 13 bases remaining between them. The CDR3 is 14 amino acids. This CDR3 is CASSWAGPYYEQYF. DNA of the CDR3: TGCGCCAGCAGCTGGGCAGGCCCTTACTACGAGCAGTACTTC.

This clone was recorded a few times. The gene calls are TRBV7-2 and TRBJ2-7; TRBD2 matches at 9 bases. The V and J ends lost 0 bases and 4 bases, in that order; junction bases with no gene match: 4. This CDR3 has 15 amino acids. Germline CDR1 SGHTA, CDR2 FQGNSA. Here the CDR3 reads CASSLAPSGTYEQYF. The CDR3 coding sequence is TGTGCCAGCAGCTTAGCGCCTAGCGGGACATACGAGCAGTACTTC.